One sample yielded the 18 T cell receptor beta chains listed below, sequenced in a study of Graves' ophthalmopathy and Graves' hyperthyroidism. The TCR beta CDR3 regions underwent amplification from RNA transcripts. The library came from an HTBI-primed first-round RT-PCR and a second-round multiplex PCR. One entry per CDR3 protein results from TCRdb running MiXCR on the multiplex PCR reads. Found here are about 370,000 distinct CDR3 sequences, about 18% of them singletons; the top ten hold 2.4%. Source material: peripheral blood. Receptors originate from an adult woman with stable Graves' hyperthyroidism.

The V and J genes are TRBV11-2 and TRBJ1-2; tentatively, D is TRBD1 (6 bases). The CDR3 contains 15 residues. Germline assignment: CDR1 SGHAT and CDR2 FQNNGV. Deletions cut 3 bases from V and 5 bases from J, with 16 bases between. The CDR3 is CASSFDWTELYGYTF. The CDR3 bases are TGTGCCAGCAGCTTTGATTGGACAGAGCTATATGGCTACACCTTC.

This clonotype was picked up many times. The rearrangement links TRBV19 to TRBJ1-5; D possibly corresponds to TRBD1 (5 bases). V lost 6 bases, J lost 4 bases, and 10 bases lay in between. Germline V gene data show CDR1 as LNHDA and CDR2 as SQIVND (reference sequence). The CDR3 sequence is 13 residues long. The CDR3 sequence: CASSGTVNQPQHF. The CDR3 DNA reads TGTGCCAGTAGCGGGACGGTAAATCAGCCCCAGCATTTT.

The chain couples TRBV30 to TRBJ2-3; tentatively, D is TRBD1 (5 bases). The CDR3 has 14 amino acids. The V end lost 2 bases, the J end lost 0 bases, and 9 bases lay between the germline ends. In germline, CDR1 is GTSNPN, CDR2 SVGIG (reference sequence). In nucleotides, the CDR3 is TGTGCCTGGAGTTCAGGGATCAGCACAGATACGCAGTATTTT. It translates to CAWSSGISTDTQYF.

This clonotype occurred many times. This chain uses TRBV20-1 with TRBJ1-1; unclear D gene. There are 13 residues in the CDR3. Trimming took off 3 bases at V and 1 base at J, with 9 bases between the two ends. CDR1 is DFQATT and CDR2 is SNEGSKA in the germline V gene (reference sequence). The CDR3 region has the DNA TGCAGTGCTAGTGGGCCGGGGAACACTGAAGCTTTCTTT. This gives the protein CSASGPGNTEAFF.

This clonotype was observed a few times. The chain joins TRBV12-5 to TRBJ2-3, with 10 bases identical to TRBD1. The length of the CDR3 is 19 residues. The trim removed 5 bases at V and 0 bases at J, leaving 14 bases unmatched. Germline CDR1 and CDR2: LGHNT and FRNRAP. CDR3 sequence: CASGPLRDRGSSSTDTQYF. CDR3 in DNA: TGTGCTAGTGGTCCACTCCGGGACAGGGGCTCATCTAGCACAGATACGCAGTATTTT.

This clonotype was seen a few times. This sequence may be a read error, since a much larger clone differs from it by one base. The V call is TRBV2, the J call TRBJ2-2; 7 bases are a match to TRBD2. This CDR3 is 13 amino acids long. J was trimmed by 6 bases and V by 7 bases; bases with no gene match: 5. Germline CDR1 is SNHLY and CDR2 is FYNNEI. CDR3 region: CASTRAGAGELFF. CDR3 DNA: TGTGCCAGCACCCGCGCGGGGGCCGGGGAGCTGTTTTTT.

This clonotype was counted many times. The genes are TRBV15 and TRBJ2-5; a possible D gene is TRBD2 (7 bases). Germline-derived CDR1 and CDR2 are LNHNV and YYDKDF (reference sequence). The germline V and J ends were trimmed by 6 bases and 2 bases, with 16 bases remaining between them. The CDR3 spans 15 residues. CDR3 DNA sequence: TGTGCCACCAGGCGAGGCGGGGGCAGACAAGAGACCCAGTACTTC. This gives the protein CATRRGGGRQETQYF.

This clonotype was seen ten or more times. This chain uses TRBV2 with TRBJ2-2; D perhaps matches TRBD2 (5 bases). The CDR3 is made up of 13 amino acids. In germline, CDR1 is SNHLY, CDR2 FYNNEI. The V end was cut by 4 bases, the J end by 7 bases, with 10 bases between. CDR3 nucleotide sequence: TGTGCCAGCAGTGTTACTCGGGGCGGGGAGCTGTTTTTT. Translation gives CASSVTRGGELFF.

The chain uses TRBV6-1 and TRBJ1-1, with D unresolved. The ends were cut back, 7 bases at V and 3 bases at J, with 12 bases in the middle. The CDR3 totals 13 residues. CDR1 and CDR2 (germline): MNHNS, SASEGT. CDR3 coding DNA: TGTGCCAGCACCGGACCGGCTCACACTGAAGCTTTCTTT. It encodes CASTGPAHTEAFF.

This clonotype was recorded at least ten times. The chain joins TRBV12-3 or TRBV12-4 to TRBJ1-5, with D possibly matching TRBD1 (5 bases). V lost 6 bases and J lost 3, with 9 bases in between. CDR3 size: 13 residues. This CDR3 is CASRGDPNQPQHF. CDR3 nucleotides: TGTGCCAGCAGAGGGGACCCCAATCAGCCCCAGCATTTT.

CDR3 region: CSVPGQGAGEAFF. The CDR3 bases are TGCAGCGTACCGGGACAGGGGGCTGGGGAAGCTTTCTTT. The chain combines TRBV29-1 with TRBJ1-1, with TRBD1 matching over 12 bases. J gave up 8 bases and V 6 bases, and 7 bases lay outside the gene matches. The CDR3 loop spans 13 amino acids. Germline loops: CDR1 SQVTM, CDR2 ANQGSEA.

In its sample, this clonotype was seen many times. The chain couples TRBV20-1 to TRBJ2-7, with 13 bases that match TRBD2. The CDR3 length is 15 residues. CDR1 is DFQATT and CDR2 is SNEGSKA in the germline V gene (reference sequence). V gave up 1 base and J gave up 9 bases; unmatched junction bases: 9. The DNA of the CDR3 is TGCAGTGCTAGAGTTCCGGGACTAGCGGGATCGGTGCAGTACTTC. The encoded protein is CSARVPGLAGSVQYF.

This clonotype has a count of ten or more. This chain joins TRBV6-5 and TRBJ2-2; 8 bases line up with TRBD2. CDR1 is MNHEY and CDR2 is SVGAGI in the germline V gene. The junction had 7 bases not matched to a gene; V was cut back by 2 bases and J by 5 bases. The CDR3 length is 16 residues. CDR3 loop: CASSYRAGVGTGELFF. The DNA for the CDR3 is TGTGCCAGCAGTTACCGAGCGGGAGTGGGGACCGGGGAGCTGTTTTTT.

The gene calls are TRBV5-5 and TRBJ2-7, with D unclear. The CDR3 is made up of 15 amino acids. V dropped 0 bases and J dropped 1 base, with 11 bases sitting between them. The germline CDR1 and CDR2 sequences are SGHKS and YYEKEE (reference sequence). The CDR3 DNA reads as TGTGCCAGCAGCTTGGGCGGAGCCTATTCCTACGAGCAGTACTTC. Its translation is CASSLGGAYSYEQYF.

This clonotype was detected ten times or more. V usage is TRBV3-1 and J usage is TRBJ2-5; D is ambiguous. The CDR3 covers 14 residues. CDR1 is LGHDT, CDR2 YNNKEL, per germline (reference sequence). V lost 0 bases and J lost 7, with 12 bases in between. The DNA of the CDR3 is TGTGCCAGCAGCCAAGAATTTACGTTCAGGACCCAGTACTTC. Its protein product is CASSQEFTFRTQYF.

This clonotype was counted ten times or more. The rearrangement uses TRBV5-1 and TRBJ1-1; no firm D call. The CDR3 loop spans 16 amino acids. The germline gives CDR1 SGHRS, CDR2 YFSETQ. V gave up 0 bases and J gave up 6 bases, with 18 bases separating them. The CDR3 sequence: CASSLEGRIASAEAFF. The CDR3 bases are TGCGCCAGCAGCTTGGAAGGCAGAATTGCGAGCGCTGAAGCTTTCTTT.

This clonotype appeared many times. The gene calls are TRBV27 and TRBJ2-5; D might be TRBD2 (5 bases). CDR1 MNHEY and CDR2 SMNVEV come from the germline V gene (reference sequence). V lost 1 base, J lost 7 bases, and 16 bases lay in between. The CDR3 is 15 amino acids. CDR3 protein: CASSLLASGGMTQYF. The CDR3 DNA reads as TGTGCCAGCAGTTTATTGGCATCCGGAGGAATGACCCAGTACTTC.

At least ten counts were recorded for this clonotype. The gene calls are TRBV19 and TRBJ1-5; TRBD1 matches at 8 bases. With V trimmed by 3 bases and J by 4 bases, 8 bases remained unmatched. Per germline, CDR1 LNHDA and CDR2 SQIVND (reference sequence). CDR3 length equals 16 residues. For the CDR3, the DNA is TGTGCCAGTAGTATGCGAAGGACAGGGTCGAATCAGCCCCAGCATTTT. This sequence encodes CASSMRRTGSNQPQHF.